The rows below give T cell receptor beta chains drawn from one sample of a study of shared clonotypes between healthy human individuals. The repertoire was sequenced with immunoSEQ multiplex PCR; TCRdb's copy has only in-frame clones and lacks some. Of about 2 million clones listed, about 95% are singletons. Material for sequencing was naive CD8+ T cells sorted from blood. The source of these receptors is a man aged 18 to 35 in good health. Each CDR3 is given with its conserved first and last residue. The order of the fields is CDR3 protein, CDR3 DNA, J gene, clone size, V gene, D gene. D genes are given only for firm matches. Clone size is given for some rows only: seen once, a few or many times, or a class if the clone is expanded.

CDR3: CASSAENLQEQYF; DNA: TGTGCCAGCAGCGCCGAAAATCTACAAGAGCAGTACTTC; J: TRBJ2-7; size: -; V: TRBV7-9; D: -
CDR3: CASSFYSPRGEDYGYTF; DNA: TGTGCCAGCAGTTTTTATTCGCCCCGGGGGGAGGACTATGGCTACACCTTC; J: TRBJ1-2; size: -; V: TRBV27; D: -
CDR3: CASTPRPEDYTDTQYF; DNA: TGTGCCAGCACCCCGCGGCCCGAGGACTACACAGATACGCAGTATTTT; J: TRBJ2-3; size: -; V: TRBV7-9; D: -
CDR3: CATESNSGNTIYF; DNA: TGTGCCACCGAATCAAACTCTGGAAACACCATATATTTT; J: TRBJ1-3; size: -; V: TRBV10-3; D: -
CDR3: CASSLSDRTYNSPLHF; DNA: TGTGCCAGCAGCTTGAGTGACAGGACGTATAATTCACCCCTCCACTTT; J: TRBJ1-6; size: -; V: TRBV5-4; D: -
CDR3: CASSRYGSWSSGNTIYF; DNA: TGTGCCAGCTCACGATATGGCTCCTGGAGCTCTGGAAACACCATATATTTT; J: TRBJ1-3; size: -; V: TRBV18; D: -
CDR3: CASSLLSGTGTNEKLFF; DNA: TGTGCCAGCAGCTTGCTATCGGGGACTGGGACTAATGAAAAACTGTTTTTT; J: TRBJ1-4; size: -; V: TRBV5-4; D: -
CDR3: CASQAGGNTGELFF; DNA: TGTGCCAGCCAAGCAGGGGGGAACACCGGGGAGCTGTTTTTT; J: TRBJ2-2; size: once; V: TRBV9; D: TRBD1
CDR3: CASSLAVTDTQYF; DNA: TGTGCCAGCAGTTTAGCGGTCACAGATACGCAGTATTTT; J: TRBJ2-3; size: -; V: TRBV27; D: -
CDR3: CASSQVEQGGSYEQYF; DNA: TGCGCCAGCAGCCAAGTGGAACAGGGCGGGTCCTACGAGCAGTACTTC; J: TRBJ2-7; size: once; V: TRBV4-1; D: -
CDR3: CASSQDRQVSFEAFF; DNA: TGCGCCAGCAGCCAAGATCGGCAGGTGAGTTTTGAAGCTTTCTTT; J: TRBJ1-1; size: -; V: TRBV4-1; D: -
CDR3: CASSYSRASPSYEQYF; DNA: TGTGCCAGCAGTTACTCGAGGGCATCGCCTTCCTACGAGCAGTACTTC; J: TRBJ2-7; size: -; V: TRBV6-5; D: -
CDR3: CAWTDYNEQFF; DNA: TGTGCCTGGACCGACTACAATGAGCAGTTCTTC; J: TRBJ2-1; size: -; V: TRBV30; D: -